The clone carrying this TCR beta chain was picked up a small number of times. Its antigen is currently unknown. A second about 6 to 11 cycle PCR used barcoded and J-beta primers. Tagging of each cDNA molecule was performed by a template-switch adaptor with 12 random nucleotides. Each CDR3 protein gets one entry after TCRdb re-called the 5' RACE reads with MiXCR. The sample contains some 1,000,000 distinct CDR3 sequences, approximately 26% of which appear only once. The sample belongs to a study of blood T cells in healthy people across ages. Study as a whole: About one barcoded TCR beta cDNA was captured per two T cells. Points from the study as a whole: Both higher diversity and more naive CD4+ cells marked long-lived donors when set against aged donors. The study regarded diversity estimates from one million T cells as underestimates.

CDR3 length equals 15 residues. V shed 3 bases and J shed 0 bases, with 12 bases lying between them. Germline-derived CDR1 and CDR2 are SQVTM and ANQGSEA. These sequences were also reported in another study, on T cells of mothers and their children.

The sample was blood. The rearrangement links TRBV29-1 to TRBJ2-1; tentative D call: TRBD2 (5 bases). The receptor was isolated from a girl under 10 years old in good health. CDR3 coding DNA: TGCAGCGTTGAGGCGGGCCGCAGCTCCTACAATGAGCAGTTCTTC. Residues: CSVEAGRSSYNEQFF.